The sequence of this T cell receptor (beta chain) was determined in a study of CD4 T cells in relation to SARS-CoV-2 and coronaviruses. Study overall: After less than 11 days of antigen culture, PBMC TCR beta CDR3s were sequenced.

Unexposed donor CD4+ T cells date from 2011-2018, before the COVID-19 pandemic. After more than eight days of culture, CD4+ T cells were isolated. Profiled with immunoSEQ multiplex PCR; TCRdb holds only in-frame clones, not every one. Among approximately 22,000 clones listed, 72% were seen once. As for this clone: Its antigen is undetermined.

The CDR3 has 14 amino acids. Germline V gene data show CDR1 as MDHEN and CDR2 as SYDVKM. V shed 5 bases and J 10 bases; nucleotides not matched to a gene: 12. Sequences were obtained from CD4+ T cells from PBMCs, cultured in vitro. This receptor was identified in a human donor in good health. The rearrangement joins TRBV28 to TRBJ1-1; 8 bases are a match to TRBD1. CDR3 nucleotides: TGTGCCAGCAGTCGACCCGGGACAGGCTCTGGAGCTTTCTTT. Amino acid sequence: CASSRPGTGSGAFF. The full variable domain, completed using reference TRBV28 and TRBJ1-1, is DVKVTQSSRYLVKRTGEKVFLECVQDMDHENMFWYRQDPGLGLRLIYFSYDVKMKEKGDIPEGYSVSREKKERFSLILESASTNQTSMYLCASSRPGTGSGAFFGQGTRLTVV.